A selection of T cell receptor beta chains follows, all from one sample in a study of CD8+CD57+ T cells in acquired aplastic anemia. From the reads, TCRdb called clonotypes with MiXCR, one entry per CDR3 protein. The sample holds 350,000 to 450,000 distinct CDR3 sequences; approximately 70% are singletons and the top ten take under 5%. Sequencing was done on a sample of sorted CD4+, CD8+, or CD8+CD57+ T cells (not recorded which) from PBMCs. Receptors originate from a human donor in good health, serving as a control. The CDR3 runs from the conserved cysteine through the conserved F or W. The order of the fields is D gene, clone size, V gene, J gene, CDR3 protein, CDR3 DNA. The D gene is left open where the match is weak. Part of the rows lack a size; the others show once, few, many or a class for expanded clones.

.	.	TRBV5-1	TRBJ1-2	CASKLSGQTDTF	TGTGCCAGCAAACTCTCAGGGCAAACAGACACCTTC
TRBD2	many	TRBV7-2	TRBJ2-5	CASSPGLAETQYF	TGTGCCAGCAGCCCTGGACTAGCAGAGACCCAGTACTTC
.	few	TRBV3-1	TRBJ2-1	CASSQDLVNEQFF	TGTGCCAGCAGCCAAGATTTAGTAAATGAGCAGTTCTTC
.	many	TRBV9	TRBJ2-7	CASSPAGRTEQYF	TGTGCCAGCAGCCCGGCGGGGAGAACCGAGCAGTACTTC
TRBD1	many	TRBV20-1	TRBJ1-1	CSASWTGEAFF	TGCAGTGCTTCCTGGACAGGCGAAGCTTTCTTT
.	few	TRBV5-4	TRBJ2-3	CASSFSPLTDTQYF	TGTGCCAGCAGCTTCTCCCCCTTGACAGATACGCAGTATTTT
.	.	TRBV2	TRBJ2-7	CASSGLYTQYF	TGTGCCAGCAGTGGCCTCTACACGCAGTACTTC
.	few	TRBV4-3	TRBJ2-1	CASSSNEQFF	TGCGCCAGCAGTAGCAACGAGCAGTTCTTC
.	.	TRBV15	TRBJ1-5	CATSRDLLQPQHF	TGTGCCACCAGCAGAGATCTTCTTCAGCCCCAGCATTTT
.	.	TRBV10-2	TRBJ1-5	CASSQGRRDNQPQHF	TGTGCCAGCAGCCAGGGACGCAGGGACAATCAGCCCCAGCATTTT
.	few	TRBV7-2	TRBJ1-6	CASSSPANSPLHF	TGTGCCAGCAGCTCCCCGGCCAATTCACCCCTCCACTTT
.	.	TRBV11-3	TRBJ2-7	CASSAGLPTYEQYF	TGTGCCAGCAGCGCGGGGCTACCTACCTACGAGCAGTACTTC
TRBD1	.	TRBV9	TRBJ1-6	CASSVEQGQVNSPLHF	TGTGCCAGCAGCGTAGAACAGGGACAGGTTAATTCACCCCTCCACTTT
.	many	TRBV7-2	TRBJ2-1	CASSLAGRWWFF	TGTGCCAGCAGCTTAGCGGGACGCTGGTGGTTCTTC
TRBD2	.	TRBV7-2	TRBJ2-5	CASSELAGGETQYYF	TGTGCCAGCAGCGAACTAGCGGGGGGAGAGACCCAGTACTACTTC
.	many	TRBV6-5	TRBJ1-1	CASTDGGARSTEAFF	TGTGCCAGCACCGACGGGGGGGCAAGAAGCACTGAAGCTTTCTTT
TRBD1	.	TRBV7-2	TRBJ2-1	CASRDRGRDEQFF	TGTGCCAGTCGGGACAGGGGTCGTGATGAGCAGTTCTTC
.	once	TRBV5-1	TRBJ2-7	CASSPIPDEERYF	TGCGCCAGCAGCCCGATACCCGACGAGGAGCGGTACTTC
TRBD2	many	TRBV2	TRBJ2-7	CASSGLAGGEQYF	TGTGCCAGCTCTGGACTAGCGGGCGGCGAGCAGTACTTC
.	.	TRBV14	TRBJ1-2	CASSQSREEGYGYTF	TGCGCCAGCAGCCAATCCAGGGAGGAGGGCTATGGCTACACCTTC
TRBD1	.	TRBV20-1	TRBJ1-4	CSALTGTGNFF	TGCAGTGCTCTTACCGGGACAGGAAACTTTTTT
TRBD1	.	TRBV9	TRBJ1-2	CASSPLGTGKRPLYTF	TGTGCCAGCAGCCCACTTGGGACAGGGAAACGTCCCCTCTACACCTTC